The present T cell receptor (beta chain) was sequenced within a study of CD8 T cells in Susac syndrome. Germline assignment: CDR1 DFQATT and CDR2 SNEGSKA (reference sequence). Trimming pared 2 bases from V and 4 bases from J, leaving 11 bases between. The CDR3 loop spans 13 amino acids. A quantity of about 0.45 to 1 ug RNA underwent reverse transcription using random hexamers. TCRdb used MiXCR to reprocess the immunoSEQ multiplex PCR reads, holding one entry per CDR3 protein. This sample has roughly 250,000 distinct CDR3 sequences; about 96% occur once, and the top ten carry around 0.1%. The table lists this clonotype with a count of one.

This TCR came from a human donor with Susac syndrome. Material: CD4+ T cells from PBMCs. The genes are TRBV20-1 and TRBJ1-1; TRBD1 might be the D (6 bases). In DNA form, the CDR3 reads TGCAGTGCTAGATACAGGGTAGGCACTGAAGCTTTCTTT. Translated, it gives CSARYRVGTEAFF.